This T cell receptor (beta chain) is from a study of blood T cell repertoires in COVID-19. At the level of the study: Acute-phase and convalescent COVID-19 samples originated in the United States, Italy and Spain. T cells, B-cell-depleted T cells, or PBMCs supplied cDNA or gDNA.

Original analysis: Reference gene primer amplification yielded estimated nucleated cell counts. Using immunoSEQ multiplex PCR, the repertoire was profiled, and TCRdb retains in-frame clones only, with some absent. The V and J calls and clone size were taken over from that table, and D and trimming were inferred from the DNA. The sample has around 700,000 clones; about 87% are singletons. The germline gives CDR1 MNHEY, CDR2 SVGAGI. CDR3 length: 14 amino acids. V was clipped by 10 bases and J by 9 bases; unmatched bases: 8. The sample holds a few counts of this clone. V is TRBV6-5 and J is TRBJ1-6; 11 bases align to TRBD1. The sequence came from a woman aged 18-35 years with acute or convalescent COVID-19. Source material: peripheral blood. CDR3 sequence: CATAPGTGGSPLHF. DNA for the CDR3: TGTGCCACCGCACCCGGGACAGGGGGTTCACCCCTCCACTTT.